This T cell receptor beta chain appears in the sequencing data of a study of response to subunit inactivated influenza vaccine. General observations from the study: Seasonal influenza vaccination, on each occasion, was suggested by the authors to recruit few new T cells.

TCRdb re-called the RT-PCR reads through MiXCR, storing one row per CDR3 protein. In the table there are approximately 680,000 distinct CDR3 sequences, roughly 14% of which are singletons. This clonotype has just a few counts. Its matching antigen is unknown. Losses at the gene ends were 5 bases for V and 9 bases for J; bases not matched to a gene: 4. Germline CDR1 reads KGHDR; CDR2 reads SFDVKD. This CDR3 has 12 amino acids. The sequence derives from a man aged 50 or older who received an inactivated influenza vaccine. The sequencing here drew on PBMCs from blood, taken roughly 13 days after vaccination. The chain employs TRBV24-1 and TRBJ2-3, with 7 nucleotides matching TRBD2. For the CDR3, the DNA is TGTGCCACCAGTGCTCCAGCGGGAACGCAGTATTTT. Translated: CATSAPAGTQYF.